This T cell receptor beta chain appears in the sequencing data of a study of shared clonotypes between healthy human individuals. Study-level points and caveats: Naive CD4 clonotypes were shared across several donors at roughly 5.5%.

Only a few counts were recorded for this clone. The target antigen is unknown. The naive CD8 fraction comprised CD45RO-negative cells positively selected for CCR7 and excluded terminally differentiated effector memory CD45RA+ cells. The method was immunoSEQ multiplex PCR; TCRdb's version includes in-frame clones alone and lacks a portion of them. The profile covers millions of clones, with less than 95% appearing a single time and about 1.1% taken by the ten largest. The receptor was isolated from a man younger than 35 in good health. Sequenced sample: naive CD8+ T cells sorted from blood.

The CDR3 DNA follows: TGTGCCAGTAGTACCCTCAGCAGTGAAAAACTGTTTTTT. Translated: CASSTLSSEKLFF. This chain uses TRBV19 with TRBJ1-4; D ambiguous. The CDR3 is 13 amino acids. CDR1 LNHDA and CDR2 SQIVND come from the germline V gene (reference sequence). Trimming left V 4 bases short and J 7 bases short, with 10 bases between. The full variable domain, rest sourced from reference TRBV19 and TRBJ1-4, is DGGITQSPKYLFRKEGQNVTLSCEQNLNHDAMYWYRQDPGQGLRLIYYSQIVNDFQKGDIAEGYSVSREKKESFPLTVTSAQKNPTAFYLCASSTLSSEKLFFGSGTQLSVL.